A single sample gave rise to the 10 T cell receptor beta chains below, sequenced in a study of shared clonotypes between healthy human individuals. The data were produced by immunoSEQ multiplex PCR, yet TCRdb's version contains in-frame clones alone and is incomplete. The sample includes more than 850,000 clones, around three quarters of them seen just once. Input material: memory CD4+ T cells from PBMCs. Subset of the sample: CD45RA-negative fraction. The origin of the receptors is a man aged 18 to 29 in good health. Some clones in this sample may be carry-over from other donors' samples.

The chain carries TRBV18 and TRBJ1-1; D call uncertain. The CDR3 has 13 residues. Deletions cut 3 bases from V and 4 bases from J, with 9 bases between. CDR1 KGHSH and CDR2 LQKENI come from the germline V gene. The CDR3 region is CASSPLAATEAFF. CDR3 DNA sequence: TGTGCCAGCTCACCTCTCGCGGCCACTGAAGCTTTCTTT.

This chain links TRBV7-2 with TRBJ2-2; D is possibly TRBD2 (6 bases). V lost 6 bases to trimming and J lost 4 bases, with 12 bases between them. This CDR3 is built from 14 residues. Germline V gives CDR1 SGHTA, CDR2 FQGNSA. The CDR3, as DNA: TGTGCCAGCAGTTCGGGAGTCCGCACCGGGGAGCTGTTTTTT. It codes for CASSSGVRTGELFF.

Worth noting for this clone: Other DNA sequences in this specimen translate into the identical CDR3. The chain joins TRBV11-3 to TRBJ2-7; 9 nucleotides align to TRBD1. V lost 5 bases and J lost 6; bases outside the gene matches: 8. Germline V lookup: CDR1 SGHNT, CDR2 YENEEA. The CDR3 runs 14 residues. The CDR3 DNA reads as TGTGCCAGCAGCCCCCGGACAGGGGAAGGCGAGCAGTACTTC. This encodes CASSPRTGEGEQYF.

The V and J genes are TRBV5-1 and TRBJ2-1; possibly TRBD2 for D (5 bases). This CDR3 contains 17 residues. Germline V gene sequence: CDR1 SGHRS, CDR2 YFSETQ. The V end lost 1 base, the J end lost 6 bases, and 20 bases lay between the germline ends. The CDR3 bases are TGCGCCAGCAGCTTGCCCCGCTACGGCGAGGCGGGCAATGAGCAGTTCTTC. This encodes CASSLPRYGEAGNEQFF. The complete variable domain, with remaining parts taken from reference TRBV5-1 and TRBJ2-1, reads KAGVTQTPRYLIKTRGQQVTLSCSPISGHRSVSWYQQTPGQGLQFLFEYFSETQRNKGNFPGRFSGRQFSNSRSEMNVSTLELGDSALYLCASSLPRYGEAGNEQFFGPGTRLTVL.

This clone was counted a single time. The chain carries TRBV6-5 and TRBJ1-3; D may be TRBD1 (6 bases). Germline V gives CDR1 MNHEY, CDR2 SVGAGI. This CDR3 region has 16 residues. Trimming took 4 bases from V and 4 from J, leaving 17 bases between them. CDR3 in DNA: TGTGCCAGCAGTTTAGGGGGGGCAGTAGGAGGAAACACCATATATTTT. This translates into CASSLGGAVGGNTIYF.

The chain links TRBV4-2 to TRBJ2-3; TRBD2 matches 13 bases. The CDR3 runs to 15 residues. The trim removed 7 bases at V and 5 bases at J, leaving 6 bases unmatched. Germline loops: CDR1 LGHNA, CDR2 YNFKEQ. The CDR3 nucleotides read TGTGCCAGCAAACAAGGGACTAGCGGGATAGATACGCAGTATTTT. Its translation is CASKQGTSGIDTQYF.

The rearrangement uses TRBV4-3 and TRBJ2-3; D unresolved. Germline V gene data show CDR1 as LGHNA and CDR2 as YSLEER. The V end lost 0 bases, the J end lost 0 bases, and 10 bases lay between the germline ends. CDR3 size: 16 residues. CDR3 sequence (DNA): TGCGCCAGCAGCCAAGATCAAAGAGCTAGCACAGATACGCAGTATTTT. It codes for CASSQDQRASTDTQYF.

The V and J genes are TRBV2 and TRBJ1-2; 11 bases agree with TRBD1. The V segment lost 4 bases and the J segment 11 bases; nucleotides outside the gene matches: 3. This CDR3 contains 12 residues. Germline V gene data show CDR1 as SNHLY and CDR2 as FYNNEI. As DNA, the CDR3 is TGTGCCAGCAGTGGAGGACAGGGGGCTTACACCTTC. Its translation is CASSGGQGAYTF.

There are a few counts of this clone. This chain uses TRBV7-2 with TRBJ2-2, with TRBD2 identical over 9 bases. The germline V gene has CDR1 SGHTA and CDR2 FQGNSA. CDR3 length equals 14 residues. Germline trimming cut 3 bases from V and 6 bases from J; bases unmatched to any gene: 2. The CDR3 loop is CASSFKREAGELFF. CDR3 DNA: TGTGCCAGCAGCTTCAAGCGGGAGGCCGGGGAGCTGTTTTTT.

The V call is TRBV6-1, the J call TRBJ2-5; D gene unclear. This CDR3 spans 14 amino acids. Germline V gives CDR1 MNHNS, CDR2 SASEGT. The V end lost 8 bases, the J end lost 5 bases, and 18 bases lay between the germline ends. The CDR3 loop reads CASPTPIAWETQYF. The CDR3 DNA is TGTGCCAGCCCTACTCCGATCGCTTGGGAGACCCAGTACTTC.